The 27 T cell receptor beta chains below come from one sample, sequenced in a study of cytomegalovirus exposure and HLA in healthy donors. PCR employed 60 Vbeta and 13 Jbeta primers. TCRdb's copy holds only in-frame clones and misses some; the assay was immunoSEQ multiplex PCR. Of about 130,000 clones in the sample, approximately 61% were seen once. Sequencing used PBMCs. These receptors all stem from a woman in her thirties or forties in good health and CMV-seronegative.

This clone was observed a single time. The rearrangement joins TRBV29-1 to TRBJ2-3; 8 bases fit TRBD2. J was trimmed by 2 bases and V by 3 bases; bases with no gene match: 13. Looked up from germline, CDR1 is SQVTM and CDR2 is ANQGSEA. The CDR3 length is 17 residues. CDR3 sequence: CSVDGQLGGGSTDTQYF. In DNA, the CDR3 is TGCAGCGTTGATGGACAGCTCGGGGGGGGGTCCACAGATACGCAGTATTTT.

The CDR3 spells CASSLGAQGNSPLHF. In DNA form, the CDR3 reads TGTGCCAGCAGCTTGGGGGCCCAAGGAAATTCACCCCTCCACTTT. J is TRBJ1-6 and V is TRBV5-6; D is ambiguous. CDR1 SGHDT and CDR2 YYEEEE come from the germline V gene. This CDR3 region has 15 residues. With 0 bases removed from V and 7 bases from J, the gap between germline ends came to 11 bases.

This clone has more than one count but fewer than ten. The chain has TRBV6-4 and TRBJ2-2, with D possibly being TRBD2 (5 bases). Looked up from germline, CDR1 is MRHNA and CDR2 is SNTAGT. The CDR3 is 13 amino acids. Trimming took 5 bases from V and 8 from J, leaving 12 bases between them. CDR3 sequence reads: CASSRDNTGELFF. In DNA form, the CDR3 reads TGTGCCAGCAGTCGGGATAATACGGGGGAGCTGTTTTTT.

This clone appeared a single time. The rearrangement joins TRBV4-1 to TRBJ1-1, with TRBD1 as a possible D gene (5 bases). The CDR3 runs to 14 residues. Germline loops: CDR1 MGHRA, CDR2 YSYEKL. Trimming pared 0 bases from V and 5 bases from J, leaving 10 bases between. In nucleotides, the CDR3 is TGCGCCAGCAGCCAAGATACAGGTTGGACTGAAGCTTTCTTT. Encoded protein: CASSQDTGWTEAFF.

The V call is TRBV7-9, the J call TRBJ1-4; 8 positions agree with TRBD1. The germline V gene encodes CDR1 SEHNR and CDR2 FQNEAQ (reference sequence). This CDR3 is 15 amino acids long. V shed 0 bases and J 7 bases; nucleotides not matched to a gene: 4. Here the CDR3 DNA reads TGTGCCAGCAGCTTAGCGGCAGGGGGCAGTGAAAAACTGTTTTTT. It encodes CASSLAAGGSEKLFF.

This chain connects TRBV6-1 to TRBJ2-7, with D uncertain. Between the trimmed V and J ends, which lost 4 bases and 6 bases, there was a span of 7 bases. The CDR3 totals 11 residues. The germline V gene has CDR1 MNHNS and CDR2 SASEGT. The CDR3, as DNA: TGTGCCAGCAGTGCAACTGGCGAGCAGTACTTC. It is translated as CASSATGEQYF.

Only one count was recorded for this clone. This chain connects TRBV5-1 to TRBJ1-6, with no clear D. Germline values: CDR1 SGHRS, CDR2 YFSETQ. The CDR3 totals 14 residues. V was shortened by 4 bases and J by 5 bases, with 10 bases between the two germline ends. The CDR3, as DNA: TGCGCCAGCAGCCAAGGGAGTAATAATTCACCCCTCCACTTT. Translating gives CASSQGSNNSPLHF.

CDR3 protein: CASRTRQGTNLPEAFF. DNA for the CDR3: TGTGCCAGCAGGACTCGACAGGGAACGAATTTGCCTGAAGCTTTCTTT. V gene TRBV6-6 combines with J gene TRBJ1-1; 7 bases agree with TRBD1. The CDR3 covers 16 residues. Losses at the gene ends were 6 bases for V and 6 bases for J; bases not matched to a gene: 16. Germline V gene lookup returns CDR1 MNHNY and CDR2 SVGAGI (reference sequence).

The chain combines TRBV4-1 with TRBJ2-3; 7 bases line up with TRBD2. The CDR3 spans 18 residues. CDR1 MGHRA and CDR2 YSYEKL come from the germline V gene. With V trimmed by 2 bases and J by 4 bases, 15 bases remained unmatched. CDR3 protein: CASSQNPSGGAGADTQYF. For the CDR3, the DNA is TGCGCCAGCAGCCAAAATCCCTCAGGCGGGGCGGGGGCAGATACGCAGTATTTT.

This clone was seen a few times. V usage is TRBV7-8 and J usage is TRBJ2-5; 9 bases align to TRBD2. V trimming: 0 bases; J trimming: 3 bases; junction bases outside the gene matches: 5. The CDR3 loop spans 16 amino acids. CDR1 and CDR2 (germline): SGHVS, FQNEAQ. The CDR3 nucleotides are TGTGCCAGCAGCTTAGCTCCTAGCGGGGTGAAAGAGACCCAGTACTTC. Translation: CASSLAPSGVKETQYF.

The CDR3 here is CASPEARDGYTF. The CDR3, as DNA: TGTGCCAGCCCGGAGGCCCGAGACGGCTACACCTTC. The chain recombines TRBV2 with TRBJ1-2, with D hard to call. The V and J ends lost 8 bases and 8 bases respectively, with 15 bases between them. This CDR3 is 12 amino acids long. The germline V gene encodes CDR1 SNHLY and CDR2 FYNNEI.

The chain joins TRBV19 to TRBJ2-1, with D maybe TRBD2 (6 bases). The V gene's germline CDR1 is LNHDA and CDR2 SQIVND (reference sequence). V was shortened by 6 bases and J by 0 bases, with 6 bases between the two germline ends. This CDR3 region has 13 residues. As DNA, the CDR3 is TGTGCCAGTAGCGGGAGCTCCTACAATGAGCAGTTCTTC. This translates into CASSGSSYNEQFF. Variable domain in full (rest from reference TRBV19 and TRBJ2-1): DGGITQSPKYLFRKEGQNVTLSCEQNLNHDAMYWYRQDPGQGLRLIYYSQIVNDFQKGDIAEGYSVSREKKESFPLTVTSAQKNPTAFYLCASSGSSYNEQFFGPGTRLTVL.

In its sample, this clone was seen once. The gene calls are TRBV7-2 and TRBJ2-5; TRBD2 agrees at 8 bases. J was trimmed by 5 bases and V by 1 base; bases with no gene match: 12. CDR3 length equals 17 residues. Germline V gene sequence: CDR1 SGHTA, CDR2 FQGNSA. In DNA, the CDR3 is TGTGCCAGCAGCTTAGAGCCCAGCGGGGGCTCCTGGGAGACCCAGTACTTC. This sequence encodes CASSLEPSGGSWETQYF.

This rearrangement joins TRBV13 to TRBJ1-3, with TRBD1 as a possible D gene (5 bases). CDR3 length equals 13 residues. Looked up from germline, CDR1 is PRHDT and CDR2 is FYEKMQ (reference sequence). V was shortened by 8 bases and J by 8 bases, with 16 bases between the two germline ends. Written as DNA, the CDR3 is TGTGCCAGCTCCCCCTGGGGGGTGGACACCATATATTTT. This translates into CASSPWGVDTIYF.

The V gene is TRBV6-1, the J gene TRBJ2-1, with D maybe TRBD1 (6 bases). V lost 2 bases and J 0 bases, leaving 20 bases between the germline ends. This CDR3 has 19 residues. From germline, CDR1 is MNHNS and CDR2 SASEGT. CDR3: CASSERLEIQGPSYNEQFF. CDR3 coding DNA: TGTGCCAGCAGTGAACGACTCGAAATACAGGGTCCCTCCTACAATGAGCAGTTCTTC.

J is TRBJ1-5 and V is TRBV10-3; the D is unclear. CDR3 length equals 14 residues. CDR1 is ENHRY, CDR2 SYGVKD, per germline. V dropped 8 bases and J dropped 1 base, with 12 bases sitting between them. CDR3 residues: CAIAAGASNQPQHF. Here the CDR3 DNA reads TGTGCCATCGCCGCGGGAGCCAGCAATCAGCCCCAGCATTTT.

CDR3 nucleotide sequence: TGTGCCAGCAGTTTCTTTACCGGGACTTCAACCTACGAGCAGTACTTC. It translates to CASSFFTGTSTYEQYF. The chain carries TRBV27 and TRBJ2-7; possibly TRBD2 for D (6 bases). CDR1 MNHEY and CDR2 SMNVEV come from the germline V gene (reference sequence). The CDR3 is made up of 16 amino acids. V lost 3 bases, J lost 2 bases, and 17 bases lay in between.

The chain links TRBV28 to TRBJ2-7; tentative D call: TRBD1 (6 bases). V lost 5 bases and J 0 bases, leaving 14 bases between the germline ends. The CDR3 is 15 amino acids. The V gene's germline CDR1 is MDHEN and CDR2 SYDVKM. For the CDR3, the DNA is TGTGCCAGCAGTCTCCCGGACAGTGACTCCTACGAGCAGTACTTC. Translated, it gives CASSLPDSDSYEQYF.

The chain recombines TRBV13 with TRBJ1-1; 7 bases match TRBD1. The CDR3 extends over 15 amino acids. Germline CDR1 and CDR2: PRHDT and FYEKMQ (reference sequence). Trimming at V came to 6 bases and at J to 1 base, leaving 8 bases not matched to a gene. In DNA form, the CDR3 reads TGTGCCAGCAGTTACCAGGGACAGAGGAACACTGAAGCTTTCTTT. Amino acid sequence: CASSYQGQRNTEAFF.

The chain combines TRBV19 with TRBJ1-1; 7 bases align to TRBD1. Trimming cost V 5 bases and J 4 bases; bases outside gene matches: 4. CDR1 is LNHDA and CDR2 is SQIVND in the germline V gene (reference sequence). This CDR3 is built from 13 residues. The CDR3 DNA sequence: TGTGCCAGTAGTGTACAGGGGAGCACTGAAGCTTTCTTT. It is translated as CASSVQGSTEAFF. The whole variable domain, filled in from reference TRBV19 and TRBJ1-1, reads DGGITQSPKYLFRKEGQNVTLSCEQNLNHDAMYWYRQDPGQGLRLIYYSQIVNDFQKGDIAEGYSVSREKKESFPLTVTSAQKNPTAFYLCASSVQGSTEAFFGQGTRLTVV.

V gene TRBV19 combines with J gene TRBJ1-6; D is possibly TRBD1 (6 bases). The CDR3 covers 14 residues. Trimming removed 3 bases from V and 10 bases from J, with 13 bases in between. Germline V CDR1 and CDR2: LNHDA, SQIVND (reference sequence). The CDR3 region has the DNA TGTGCCAGTAGTATTTCAGGGGTAGGCTCACCCCTCCACTTT. Protein sequence: CASSISGVGSPLHF.

The rearrangement uses TRBV4-1 and TRBJ1-1; TRBD1 aligns across 8 bases. CDR3 length: 21 amino acids. Germline V lookup: CDR1 MGHRA, CDR2 YSYEKL. The junction had 23 bases not matched to a gene; V was cut back by 2 bases and J by 3 bases. CDR3 coding DNA: TGCGCCAGCAGCCAAAGCCCTGGGGACCAGGGGGCGCCGGTTTTTCACACTGAAGCTTTCTTT. Amino acid sequence: CASSQSPGDQGAPVFHTEAFF.

This clone was seen a handful of times. The chain has TRBV19 and TRBJ1-1; D gene uncertain. This CDR3 has 14 amino acids. The V and J ends lost 6 bases and 4 bases respectively, with 15 bases between them. Germline values: CDR1 LNHDA, CDR2 SQIVND (reference sequence). CDR3 DNA sequence: TGTGCCAGTAGCAGTGGAGTGTGGAGCACTGAAGCTTTCTTT. Translating gives CASSSGVWSTEAFF.

This chain connects TRBV30 to TRBJ2-5; the D gene is possibly TRBD1 (6 bases). CDR1 and CDR2 (germline): GTSNPN, SVGIG (reference sequence). This CDR3 comprises 15 residues. V shed 5 bases and J shed 3 bases, with 19 bases lying between them. Written as DNA, the CDR3 is TGTGCCTGGGGAAGGGGACATGTGGGGAAAGAGACCCAGTACTTC. Protein sequence: CAWGRGHVGKETQYF.

The J gene is TRBJ2-5, the V gene TRBV25-1; D not resolved. The J call may be faulty, since TRBJ2-7 better matches the DNA end. This CDR3 is built from 13 residues. Germline V gene sequence: CDR1 MGHDK, CDR2 SYGVNS. CDR3 loop: CASSEVGRSEQYF. CDR3 sequence (DNA): TGTGCCAGCAGTGAGGTGGGCCGCTCCGAGCAGTACTTC.

This clone occurred a few times. The V and J genes are TRBV27 and TRBJ2-5; TRBD2 matches at 12 bases. Trimming at V came to 4 bases and at J to 7 bases, leaving 13 bases not matched to a gene. There are 17 residues in the CDR3. CDR1 is MNHEY and CDR2 is SMNVEV in the germline V gene (reference sequence). The CDR3 DNA follows: TGTGCCAGCAGTTCCCGGACTAGCGGGGCCTCCAAGAGGACCCAGTACTTC. It specifies CASSSRTSGASKRTQYF.

This clone was found a few times. This rearrangement joins TRBV7-2 to TRBJ2-5; 9 nucleotides align to TRBD2. Germline V gives CDR1 SGHTA, CDR2 FQGNSA. V shed 1 base, J shed 7 bases, and the junction held 10 bases outside the gene matches. This CDR3 is built from 16 residues. The chain's CDR3 is CASSLDGGGASRTQYF. CDR3 DNA: TGTGCCAGCAGCTTAGATGGCGGGGGGGCTTCGAGGACCCAGTACTTC.